This T cell receptor beta chain was profiled in a study of blood T cells in healthy people across ages. Of note for this clonotype: Its antigen is undetermined.

The study's findings and limits: Aged donors had fewer naive CD4+ cells and lower diversity than long-lived donors. A roughly linear fall in TCR beta diversity per million T cells was seen with increasing age.

The CDR3 has 16 amino acids. Germline assignment: CDR1 LNHNV and CDR2 YYDKDF (reference sequence). The study drew donors from healthy Caucasian individuals in Russia aged about 6 to 90. PCR was performed a second time for roughly 7 to 12 cycles using a sample-barcoded 5' primer and a J-beta primer mix. Each CDR3 protein is one row after TCRdb ran MiXCR on the 5' RACE reads. The data hold approximately 700,000 distinct CDR3 sequences, with 32% observed a single time. The chain uses TRBV15 and TRBJ2-7, with D hard to call. The DNA end is more similar to TRBJ2-5, so the J call may be wrong. The sequenced material came from blood. The sequence derives from a woman over 75 in good health. Here the CDR3 DNA reads TGTGCCACCAGCAGAGATCATCCGTATCGAGGAAAGACCCAGTACTTC. The encoded protein is CATSRDHPYRGKTQYF.